One and the same sample provided the 32 T cell receptor beta chains below, sequenced in a study of blood T cell repertoires in COVID-19. The repertoire was sequenced with immunoSEQ multiplex PCR; TCRdb's copy has only in-frame clones and lacks some. The sample comprises approximately 80,000 clones, 70% to 90% of which are singletons, and around 3.3% rests with the top ten. Sequencing was performed on peripheral blood. These receptors all stem from a woman of 80 years or more with COVID-19, enrolled during active disease.

The chain employs TRBV7-7 and TRBJ2-2, with 10 bases identical to TRBD2. V lost 3 bases, J lost 4 bases, and 5 bases stayed unmatched. CDR3 length: 16 amino acids. Germline lookup yields CDR1 SSHAT and CDR2 FNYEAQ (reference sequence). CDR3 region: CASSLLAGAATGELFF. CDR3 DNA sequence: TGTGCCAGCAGCTTGCTAGCGGGAGCGGCCACCGGGGAGCTGTTTTTT.

CDR3 sequence reads: CASTGSGANVLTF. The CDR3 DNA sequence: TGTGCCAGCACAGGCTCTGGGGCCAACGTCCTGACTTTC. The chain has TRBV3-1 (or the pseudogene TRBV3-2) and TRBJ2-6; D is ambiguous. V gave up 7 bases and J gave up 0 bases, with 4 bases separating them. This CDR3 has 13 amino acids. CDR1 and CDR2 (germline): LGHDT, YNNKEL (reference sequence).

The rearrangement joins TRBV18 to TRBJ1-4; D is undetermined. Germline-derived CDR1 and CDR2 are KGHSH and LQKENI. This CDR3 contains 15 residues. Deletions cut 5 bases from V and 2 bases from J, with 12 bases between. CDR3 sequence: CASSSTVNTNEKLFF. CDR3 DNA: TGTGCCAGCTCATCCACAGTAAACACTAATGAAAAACTGTTTTTT.

The J gene is TRBJ2-7, the V gene TRBV6-2 or TRBV6-3; no reliable D call. Germline V gene sequence: CDR1 MNHEY, CDR2 SVGEGT. Deletions cut 2 bases from V and 0 bases from J, with 23 bases between. The CDR3 length is 19 residues. The CDR3 sequence: CASSYQTTPTPTFSYEQYF. CDR3 DNA: TGTGCCAGCAGTTACCAGACAACCCCGACACCCACCTTCTCCTACGAGCAGTACTTC.

This rearrangement joins TRBV10-2 to TRBJ2-7; 14 bases fit TRBD2. Losses at the gene ends were 6 bases for V and 3 bases for J; bases not matched to a gene: 1. Germline-derived CDR1 and CDR2 are WSHSY and SAAADI. This CDR3 is 14 amino acids long. CDR3 sequence reads: CASRGLAGVYEQYF. Written as DNA, the CDR3 is TGCGCCAGCAGGGGACTAGCGGGAGTCTACGAGCAGTACTTC.

The CDR3, as DNA: TGTGCCAGTAGGGGACATTTCTACGAGCAGTACTTC. Translation gives CASRGHFYEQYF. The V and J genes are TRBV19 and TRBJ2-7; a possible D gene is TRBD1 (6 bases). Germline CDR1 LNHDA, CDR2 SQIVND (reference sequence). The ends were cut back, 6 bases at V and 3 bases at J, with 9 bases in the middle. The CDR3 extends over 12 amino acids.

This chain links TRBV10-3 with TRBJ2-7; TRBD2 is a possible D gene (5 bases). Trimming stripped 6 bases from V and 5 bases from J, with 11 bases between. CDR3 length: 12 residues. Germline CDR1 is ENHRY and CDR2 is SYGVKD. For the CDR3, the DNA is TGTGCCATCAGGTCACAGACTAACGAGCAGTACTTC. It encodes CAIRSQTNEQYF.

This rearrangement joins TRBV5-1 to TRBJ1-6; 9 bases fit TRBD1. The CDR3 is made up of 16 amino acids. V gave up 4 bases and J gave up 10 bases; unmatched junction bases: 12. Per germline, CDR1 SGHRS and CDR2 YFSETQ. CDR3 residues: CASSPYGGQGKSPLHF. The CDR3 DNA sequence: TGCGCCAGCAGCCCATACGGCGGACAGGGGAAATCACCCCTCCACTTT. The full variable domain, its missing parts supplied by reference TRBV5-1 and TRBJ1-6, is KAGVTQTPRYLIKTRGQQVTLSCSPISGHRSVSWYQQTPGQGLQFLFEYFSETQRNKGNFPGRFSGRQFSNSRSEMNVSTLELGDSALYLCASSPYGGQGKSPLHFGNGTRLTVT.

The chain couples TRBV7-9 to TRBJ2-5; the match to TRBD1 covers 11 bases. Germline values: CDR1 SEHNR, CDR2 FQNEAQ (reference sequence). The V segment lost 5 bases and the J segment 5 bases; nucleotides outside the gene matches: 7. This CDR3 is 15 amino acids long. The CDR3 coding sequence is TGTGCCAGCAGCACTTGGACAGGGGGCGTGGAGACCCAGTACTTC. It encodes CASSTWTGGVETQYF.

This sequence joins TRBV5-1 and TRBJ2-3; 7 bases are a match to TRBD1. The CDR3 runs to 14 residues. The J segment lost 2 bases and the V segment lost 3 bases, leaving 3 bases of the junction unmatched. The V gene's germline CDR1 is SGHRS and CDR2 YFSETQ. Here the CDR3 DNA reads TGCGCCAGCAGCTCCGGACAGGCCACAGATACGCAGTATTTT. Translation gives CASSSGQATDTQYF.

The sample holds a few counts of this clone. The chain is built from TRBV5-1 and TRBJ2-5; D may be TRBD1 (6 bases). Germline values: CDR1 SGHRS, CDR2 YFSETQ. With 1 base removed from V and 3 bases from J, the gap between germline ends came to 13 bases. The CDR3 contains 15 residues. The CDR3 loop reads CASSLMGTPEETQYF. CDR3 bases: TGCGCCAGCAGCTTGATGGGGACACCCGAAGAGACCCAGTACTTC.

The CDR3 protein is CASSFWAGNYGYTF. In nucleotides, the CDR3 is TGTGCCAGCAGCTTTTGGGCCGGCAACTATGGCTACACCTTC. The rearrangement links TRBV7-9 to TRBJ1-2; D is undetermined. V was shortened by 3 bases and J by 2 bases, with 10 bases between the two germline ends. From germline, CDR1 is SEHNR and CDR2 FQNEAQ (reference sequence). The CDR3 has 14 residues.

The V and J genes are TRBV2 and TRBJ2-7; 13 bases fit TRBD2. Per the germline V gene, CDR1 is SNHLY and CDR2 is FYNNEI. The CDR3 loop spans 16 amino acids. V shed 8 bases and J 5 bases; nucleotides not matched to a gene: 12. CDR3 nucleotides: TGTGCCAGCGGAGGAATAACTAGCGGGAGGGGCGACGAGCAGTACTTC. Translating gives CASGGITSGRGDEQYF.

V usage is TRBV18 and J usage is TRBJ2-7; possible D gene TRBD1, 5 bases. The germline gives CDR1 KGHSH, CDR2 LQKENI. Trimming shortened V by 1 base and J by 4 bases, and 17 bases separated the two germline ends. This CDR3 region has 16 residues. The CDR3 loop reads CASSPLGQNLKYEQYF. CDR3 bases: TGTGCCAGCTCACCACTGGGGCAAAACCTGAAATACGAGCAGTACTTC.

This sequence joins TRBV18 and TRBJ2-4, with TRBD1 matching over 8 bases. In germline, CDR1 is KGHSH, CDR2 LQKENI. This CDR3 contains 16 residues. The V segment lost 6 bases and the J segment 0 bases; nucleotides outside the gene matches: 7. CDR3 DNA: TGTGCCAGCTCGAGACAGGGGAGACTAGCCAAAAACATTCAGTACTTC. Encoded protein: CASSRQGRLAKNIQYF.

This clone was detected a few times. The chain recombines TRBV9 with TRBJ2-2, with TRBD2 matching over 7 bases. J gave up 1 base and V 0 bases, and 3 bases lay outside the gene matches. This CDR3 has 16 residues. CDR1 and CDR2 from the germline V gene are SGDLS and YYNGEE. Here the CDR3 reads CASSVAVAGNTGELFF. The CDR3 DNA follows: TGTGCCAGCAGCGTAGCGGTAGCGGGGAACACCGGGGAGCTGTTTTTT.

The CDR3 DNA reads as TGTGCCAGCAGTTTCACGTCGACAGCGAACACTGAAGCTTTCTTT. Its translation is CASSFTSTANTEAFF. The chain has TRBV6-2 or TRBV6-3 and TRBJ1-1; perhaps TRBD1 as D (5 bases). The V end lost 4 bases, the J end lost 1 base, and 13 bases lay between the germline ends. This CDR3 has 15 residues. Germline values: CDR1 MNHEY, CDR2 SVGEGT.

This clone was detected only once. The chain couples TRBV2 to TRBJ1-2; 7 bases line up with TRBD1. V was clipped by 6 bases and J by 8 bases; unmatched bases: 9. Per the germline V gene, CDR1 is SNHLY and CDR2 is FYNNEI. This CDR3 is built from 13 residues. CDR3 amino acids: CASSSTGEGGYTF. CDR3 coding DNA: TGTGCCAGCAGCAGCACAGGGGAAGGAGGCTACACCTTC.

J is TRBJ2-5 and V is TRBV5-1, with TRBD2 as a possible D gene (6 bases). Germline V lookup: CDR1 SGHRS, CDR2 YFSETQ. This CDR3 is built from 13 residues. Deletions cut 2 bases from V and 3 bases from J, with 8 bases between. The CDR3 loop is CASSFGGEETQYF. As DNA, the CDR3 is TGCGCCAGCAGCTTCGGGGGAGAAGAGACCCAGTACTTC.

V gene TRBV2 combines with J gene TRBJ2-3; D remains unclear. V was shortened by 7 bases and J by 0 bases, with 14 bases between the two germline ends. The CDR3 sequence is 15 residues long. Germline values: CDR1 SNHLY, CDR2 FYNNEI. The CDR3, as DNA: TGTGCCAGCAACCCTGACTTTGCTAGCACAGATACGCAGTATTTT. Translation gives CASNPDFASTDTQYF.

The chain is built from TRBV5-1 and TRBJ2-1; D possibly corresponds to TRBD1 (6 bases). Trimming left V 4 bases short and J 2 bases short, with 19 bases between. This CDR3 contains 17 residues. Germline V gene sequence: CDR1 SGHRS, CDR2 YFSETQ. The CDR3 loop is CASSGSRGPAPYNEQFF. The DNA for the CDR3 is TGCGCCAGCAGCGGAAGCAGGGGTCCCGCTCCCTACAATGAGCAGTTCTTC.

The rearrangement joins TRBV2 to TRBJ1-2; 10 nucleotides match TRBD1. Trimming at V came to 7 bases and at J to 5 bases, leaving 7 bases not matched to a gene. Germline CDR1 is SNHLY and CDR2 is FYNNEI. The CDR3 length is 14 residues. CDR3 in DNA: TGTGCCAGCAAGGGCTGGACAGGGGGTTATGGCTACACCTTC. This codes for CASKGWTGGYGYTF.

The chain links TRBV5-6 to TRBJ2-1; the D is unclear. Trimming took off 0 bases at V and 4 bases at J, with 8 bases between the two ends. Germline values: CDR1 SGHDT, CDR2 YYEEEE. The CDR3 sequence is 14 residues long. The CDR3 is CASSLGLPYNEQFF. The CDR3 coding sequence is TGTGCCAGCAGCTTGGGACTTCCTTACAATGAGCAGTTCTTC.

The chain couples TRBV7-9 to TRBJ2-7; D gene uncertain. The CDR3 is 13 amino acids. Germline V gene sequence: CDR1 SEHNR, CDR2 FQNEAQ (reference sequence). V was clipped by 5 bases and J by 7 bases, with 15 bases between them. The CDR3 coding sequence is TGTGCCAGCAGCCTATCCGGGTTCCTAGAGCAGTACTTC. It yields the protein CASSLSGFLEQYF.

J is TRBJ2-7 and V is TRBV10-3, with D possibly being TRBD1 (5 bases). The CDR3 is 13 amino acids. Trimming took 8 bases from V and 0 from J, leaving 11 bases between them. Germline assignment: CDR1 ENHRY and CDR2 SYGVKD. The CDR3 sequence: CAIGRQSSYEQYF. CDR3 nucleotide sequence: TGTGCCATCGGTAGACAGTCCTCCTACGAGCAGTACTTC.

This sequence joins TRBV19 and TRBJ1-2; 7 positions agree with TRBD1. The V gene's germline CDR1 is LNHDA and CDR2 SQIVND (reference sequence). The V and J ends lost 5 bases and 7 bases, in that order; junction bases with no gene match: 10. The CDR3 extends over 14 amino acids. CDR3 loop: CASSRDRESFGYTF. The DNA for the CDR3 is TGTGCCAGTAGTCGCGACAGGGAGTCGTTTGGCTACACCTTC.

The table lists this clone with a count of one. The chain couples TRBV5-1 to TRBJ2-1, with 8 bases that match TRBD2. Trimming cost V 3 bases and J 6 bases; bases outside gene matches: 14. Germline V gene sequence: CDR1 SGHRS, CDR2 YFSETQ. The CDR3 is made up of 17 amino acids. CDR3 sequence: CASSSYGAAAGGNEQFF. As DNA, the CDR3 is TGCGCCAGCAGCTCCTATGGGGCCGCGGCGGGAGGCAATGAGCAGTTCTTC.

The table lists this clone with a few counts. V and J are TRBV19 and TRBJ2-1, with TRBD2 identical over 12 bases. The CDR3 runs 16 residues. In germline, CDR1 is LNHDA, CDR2 SQIVND (reference sequence). V was pared by 8 bases and J by 3 bases, with 8 bases of the junction left unmatched. The CDR3 loop is CASGRLAGAGYNEQFF. DNA of the CDR3: TGTGCCAGTGGGCGACTAGCGGGAGCGGGCTACAATGAGCAGTTCTTC. Combining the CDR3 with reference TRBV19 and TRBJ2-1 gives the whole variable domain DGGITQSPKYLFRKEGQNVTLSCEQNLNHDAMYWYRQDPGQGLRLIYYSQIVNDFQKGDIAEGYSVSREKKESFPLTVTSAQKNPTAFYLCASGRLAGAGYNEQFFGPGTRLTVL.

The genes are TRBV7-9 and TRBJ2-3; D perhaps matches TRBD2 (5 bases). Germline V gene sequence: CDR1 SEHNR, CDR2 FQNEAQ (reference sequence). The V end lost 4 bases, the J end lost 3 bases, and 14 bases lay between the germline ends. This CDR3 is 15 amino acids long. This CDR3 is CASSSQRDWTDTQYF. In DNA, the CDR3 is TGTGCCAGCAGCTCCCAGAGGGATTGGACAGATACGCAGTATTTT.

The chain employs TRBV19 and TRBJ1-2, with TRBD1 identical over 8 bases. Germline loops: CDR1 LNHDA, CDR2 SQIVND (reference sequence). This CDR3 spans 14 amino acids. Trimming took 3 bases from V and 7 from J; bases not matched to a gene: 7. In DNA, the CDR3 is TGTGCCAGTAGTATTTCCTCCAGGGGGCTTGGCTACACCTTC. This translates into CASSISSRGLGYTF.

The chain links TRBV3-1 (or the pseudogene TRBV3-2) to TRBJ1-2; tentatively, D is TRBD1 (5 bases). This CDR3 is built from 14 residues. V was clipped by 2 bases and J by 4 bases, with 11 bases between them. The germline CDR1 and CDR2 sequences are LGHDT and YNNKEL (reference sequence). Here the CDR3 DNA reads TGTGCCAGCAGCCAAAAGGGGTTAGGCTATGGCTACACCTTC. This encodes CASSQKGLGYGYTF.

This clone was recorded only once. The gene calls are TRBV5-6 and TRBJ2-7; the match to TRBD2 covers 7 bases. The CDR3 is made up of 17 amino acids. The junction had 14 bases not matched to a gene; V was cut back by 4 bases and J by 1 base. The germline gives CDR1 SGHDT, CDR2 YYEEEE. CDR3 loop: CASSALRMWGGSYEQYF. DNA of the CDR3: TGTGCCAGCAGCGCCCTCAGGATGTGGGGGGGTTCCTACGAGCAGTACTTC.